The present TCR beta chain was sequenced within a study of shared clonotypes between healthy human individuals. The CDR3 consists of 14 residues. Germline trimming cut 2 bases from V and 4 bases from J; bases unmatched to any gene: 5. Per germline, CDR1 MNHEY and CDR2 SMNVEV (reference sequence). The study ran the assay at deep level. Method: immunoSEQ multiplex PCR; TCRdb's copy keeps in-frame clones and lacks some. In the table there are almost 700,000 clones, 92% of which are singletons. A word on this clone: The antigen remains unidentified. Other DNA sequences in this specimen translate into the identical CDR3.

Study outcomes and limitations: An anticipated effect of sequencing depth on clonotype sharing among donors was recognized.

Naive CD8 cells lacked CD45RO, underwent positive selection for CCR7 and left out terminally differentiated effector memory CD45RA+ cells. Caucasian adults living in Nashville, Tennessee, provided all samples. Input material: naive CD8+ T cells sorted from blood. The sequence was obtained from a man aged 30-40 years in good health. The rearrangement uses TRBV27 and TRBJ2-7, with 7 bases aligning to TRBD1. As DNA, the CDR3 is TGTGCCAGCAGTTTAATTGGGACAGCTTACGAGCAGTACTTC. Protein product: CASSLIGTAYEQYF.